A single sample is the source of the 14 T cell receptor beta chains below, sequenced in a study of CD8 T cells in Susac syndrome. Reverse transcription used about 0.45 to 1 ug RNA and random hexamers. Each CDR3 protein gets one entry after TCRdb re-called the immunoSEQ multiplex PCR reads with MiXCR. The sample carries some 160,000 distinct CDR3 sequences, 85% to 95% recorded once. Material for sequencing was CD8+ T cells from PBMCs. The receptors here all came from a human donor with multiple sclerosis.

The chain recombines TRBV6-6 with TRBJ2-1, with 7 bases aligning to TRBD1. The CDR3 totals 15 residues. CDR1 is MNHNY and CDR2 is SVGAGI in the germline V gene (reference sequence). J lost 9 bases, V lost 5 bases, and 13 bases had no gene match. The chain's CDR3 is CASSAWTGGGGEQFF. CDR3 nucleotides: TGTGCCAGCAGTGCCTGGACAGGCGGCGGTGGTGAGCAGTTCTTC.

The chain is built from TRBV5-1 and TRBJ2-3; 14 nucleotides line up with TRBD2. V lost 3 bases to trimming and J lost 5 bases; unmatched junction nucleotides: 5. CDR1 SGHRS and CDR2 YFSETQ come from the germline V gene. This CDR3 is built from 16 residues. The CDR3 here is CASSSTSGRVGDTQYF. CDR3 coding DNA: TGCGCCAGCAGCTCGACTAGCGGGAGGGTAGGAGATACGCAGTATTTT.

The V gene is TRBV12-5, the J gene TRBJ2-7; D not resolved. The CDR3 spans 12 residues. The V and J ends lost 1 base and 4 bases respectively, with 5 bases between them. CDR1 and CDR2 (germline): LGHNT, FRNRAP. The CDR3 loop reads CASGLALYEQYF. The CDR3 nucleotides are TGTGCTAGTGGTTTGGCCCTATACGAGCAGTACTTC. The complete variable domain, with remaining parts taken from reference TRBV12-5 and TRBJ2-7, reads DARVTQTPRHKVTEMGQEVTMRCQPILGHNTVFWYRQTMMQGLELLAYFRNRAPLDDSGMPKDRFSAEMPDATLATLKIQPSEPRDSAVYFCASGLALYEQYFGPGTRLTVT.

This sequence joins TRBV6-6 and TRBJ2-7; weak D call: TRBD2 (6 bases). CDR1 and CDR2 from the germline V gene are MNHNY and SVGAGI (reference sequence). The CDR3 covers 15 residues. The CDR3 is CATGGVQTDTYEQYF. CDR3 coding DNA: TGTGCTACAGGAGGGGTTCAGACCGATACCTACGAGCAGTACTTC.

The chain couples TRBV5-6 to TRBJ2-3; maybe TRBD2 (6 bases). V gave up 4 bases and J gave up 0 bases, with 12 bases separating them. Germline values: CDR1 SGHDT, CDR2 YYEEEE. This CDR3 has 15 amino acids. CDR3 sequence: CASSIAGTSTDTQYF. DNA of the CDR3: TGTGCCAGCAGCATCGCAGGGACTAGCACAGATACGCAGTATTTT.

The chain carries TRBV7-9 and TRBJ2-7, with TRBD1 as a possible D gene (6 bases). Trimming left V 2 bases short and J 7 bases short, with 12 bases between. The CDR3 has 13 residues. Per the germline V gene, CDR1 is SEHNR and CDR2 is FQNEAQ (reference sequence). CDR3 sequence (DNA): TGTGCCAGCAGCTTAACGACAGGCGGGGAGCAGTACTTC. Encoded protein: CASSLTTGGEQYF.

The J gene is TRBJ1-1, the V gene TRBV29-1; 7 nucleotides agree with TRBD1. The CDR3 spans 11 residues. Losses at the gene ends were 7 bases for V and 8 bases for J; bases not matched to a gene: 7. Germline V gives CDR1 SQVTM, CDR2 ANQGSEA. The CDR3 region is CSGVMTGEAFF. CDR3 nucleotide sequence: TGCAGCGGAGTGATGACAGGGGAAGCTTTCTTT.

The V and J genes are TRBV15 and TRBJ2-7; TRBD2 matches 13 bases. CDR1 is LNHNV and CDR2 is YYDKDF in the germline V gene (reference sequence). V gave up 0 bases and J gave up 3 bases; unmatched junction bases: 8. There are 18 residues in the CDR3. The CDR3 here is CATSRDPGLAGAFYEQYF. In nucleotides, the CDR3 is TGTGCCACCAGCAGAGACCCCGGACTAGCGGGAGCCTTCTACGAGCAGTACTTC.

This clonotype appeared a few times. The chain combines TRBV3-1 with TRBJ2-1; D unclear. Germline CDR1 LGHDT, CDR2 YNNKEL (reference sequence). The CDR3 has 13 residues. Trimming took off 0 bases at V and 8 bases at J, with 8 bases between the two ends. The CDR3 loop is CASSQDLEDEQFF. CDR3 nucleotide sequence: TGTGCCAGCAGCCAAGATCTAGAGGATGAGCAGTTCTTC.

The chain combines TRBV6-6 with TRBJ1-1; a possible D gene is TRBD1 (6 bases). Trimming took off 7 bases at V and 5 bases at J, with 14 bases between the two ends. This CDR3 is 13 amino acids long. The V gene's germline CDR1 is MNHNY and CDR2 SVGAGI (reference sequence). This chain's CDR3 is CASTHRGWTEAFF. In DNA, the CDR3 is TGTGCCAGCACCCATAGGGGGTGGACTGAAGCTTTCTTT.

This chain's CDR3 is CASIPGGETGELFF. CDR3 sequence (DNA): TGCGCCAGCATCCCTGGAGGGGAGACCGGGGAGCTGTTTTTT. This chain uses TRBV10-2 with TRBJ2-2; a weak D match, TRBD2 (6 bases). From germline, CDR1 is WSHSY and CDR2 SAAADI. This CDR3 comprises 14 residues. V was clipped by 7 bases and J by 5 bases, with 14 bases between them.

This chain joins TRBV18 and TRBJ1-2; 9 bases are a match to TRBD1. Trimming took 3 bases from V and 2 from J; bases not matched to a gene: 7. CDR1 and CDR2 (germline): KGHSH, LQKENI. This CDR3 region has 16 residues. CDR3 nucleotide sequence: TGTGCCAGCTCACCTCCCGCCGGGACAGGGAACTATGGCTACACCTTC. Protein product: CASSPPAGTGNYGYTF.

The chain recombines TRBV9 with TRBJ1-2, with a weak D call TRBD1 (5 bases). The germline V and J ends were trimmed by 0 bases and 7 bases, with 13 bases remaining between them. The CDR3 contains 14 residues. The germline V gene has CDR1 SGDLS and CDR2 YYNGEE. CDR3 bases: TGTGCCAGCAGCGTAGAGGGGACGACGGGTGGCTACACCTTC. Protein product: CASSVEGTTGGYTF. Variable domain in full (rest from reference TRBV9 and TRBJ1-2): DSGVTQTPKHLITATGQRVTLRCSPRSGDLSVYWYQQSLDQGLQFLIQYYNGEERAKGNILERFSAQQFPDLHSELNLSSLELGDSALYFCASSVEGTTGGYTFGSGTRLTVV.

This chain links TRBV29-1 with TRBJ2-7; D perhaps matches TRBD2 (5 bases). This CDR3 is built from 10 residues. V lost 4 bases and J lost 6, with 7 bases in between. Germline V gene sequence: CDR1 SQVTM, CDR2 ANQGSEA. CDR3 DNA sequence: TGCAGCGTTGGGACTGGCGAGCAGTACTTC. Translating it yields CSVGTGEQYF.